The 9 T cell receptor beta chains presented below share a single source sample, sequenced in a study of T cells in women clearing cervical HPV infection. Profiling relied on immunoSEQ multiplex PCR, and the TCRdb table lists in-frame clones only, not all of them. The repertoire table contains around 30,000 clones. Sequenced input: blood buffy coat. All receptors come from a woman between 18 and 75 years old with a cervical HPV16 infection that either progressed to CIN3+ or cleared (not recorded which).

In regard to this clone: The read ends 3 residues shy of where the CDR3 ends; the end is completed using the germline J gene. The chain employs TRBV13 and TRBJ1-1, with D perhaps matching TRBD1 (6 bases). The CDR3 is made up of 13 amino acids. The V gene lost 6 bases and the J gene lost 5 bases, with 13 bases spanning the gap. Germline lookup yields CDR1 PRHDT and CDR2 FYEKMQ (reference sequence). This CDR3 reads CASRHTGPTEAFF. CDR3 DNA, as far as it was read: TGTGCCAGCAGACATACAGGGCCTACTGAA.

A note on this clone: The read ends 3 residues shy of where the CDR3 ends; the end is completed using the germline J gene. This chain connects TRBV5-1 to TRBJ2-3; TRBD1 aligns across 8 bases. Germline V CDR1 and CDR2: SGHRS, YFSETQ. The CDR3 extends over 14 amino acids. The CDR3 reads CASSHRGSEETQYF. The sequenced part of the CDR3 DNA is TGCGCCAGCAGCCACAGGGGGAGTGAGGAGACG.

About this clone itself: The read finishes 3 residues shy of the CDR3 end, and the germline J gene is used to complete it. The V call is TRBV20-1, the J call TRBJ2-2; D is perhaps TRBD1 (6 bases). The CDR3 extends over 16 amino acids. Germline CDR1 and CDR2: DFQATT and SNEGSKA (reference sequence). The chain's CDR3 is CSAREMVGAGNSPLFF. The sequenced CDR3 bases are TGCAGTGCTAGAGAAATGGTGGGGGCCGGTAATTCACCG.

As to this clone: The CDR3 end is not reached by the read, which stops 3 residues before it; the germline J gene fills it in. V usage is TRBV19 and J usage is TRBJ2-3, with D perhaps TRBD2 (6 bases). Germline V gene data show CDR1 as LNHDA and CDR2 as SQIVND (reference sequence). There are 16 residues in the CDR3. The CDR3 here is CASSMVGRDLNQPQYF. The CDR3 DNA, read in part, is TGTGCCAGTAGTATGGTTGGACGGGACTTAAATCAGCCG.

In the case of this clone: The CDR3 end falls 3 residues outside the read, so it is completed with the germline J gene. The V and J genes are TRBV7-6 and TRBJ1-2; TRBD1 agrees at 9 bases. This CDR3 is built from 18 residues. Per the germline V gene, CDR1 is SGHVS and CDR2 is FNYEAQ. The CDR3 sequence is CASSGGLGTGPRTDTYTF. The sequenced CDR3 bases are TGTGCCAGCAGCGGGGGCCTTGGGACAGGGCCCCGCACAGATACC.

With regard to this clone: The CDR3 goes on 3 residues after the read ends, and that part is filled in from the germline J gene. V is TRBV7-9 and J is TRBJ1-2; 9 bases match TRBD1. The germline V gene has CDR1 SEHNR and CDR2 FQNEAQ (reference sequence). CDR3 size: 15 residues. The covered CDR3 bases are TGTGCCAGCAGCCTCTATGGGACAGGGAGTGGCGGC. Translating it yields CASSLYGTGSGG. The CDR3 in full is CASSLYGTGSGGYTF. The entire variable domain, with the rest obtained from reference TRBV7-9 and TRBJ1-2, is as follows: DTGVSQNPRHKITKRGQNVTFRCDPISEHNRLYWYRQTLGQGPEFLTYFQNEAQLEKSRLLSDRFSAERPKGSFSTLEIQRTEQGDSAMYLCASSLYGTGSGGYTFGSGTRLTVV.

On this clone itself: The read falls 3 residues short of the CDR3 end, and the missing part is taken from the germline J gene. This chain joins TRBV18 and TRBJ1-4; D is possibly TRBD1 (5 bases). This CDR3 is 16 amino acids long. Germline V gene lookup returns CDR1 KGHSH and CDR2 LQKENI. CDR3: CASSPPQGRNNSPLFF. CDR3 bases read: TGTGCCAGCTCACCACCTCAGGGAAGGAATAATTCACCA.

Concerning this clone itself: The CDR3 end falls 3 residues outside the read, so it is completed with the germline J gene. The chain has TRBV20-1 and TRBJ2-5; 11 bases are shared with TRBD2. The CDR3 is 13 amino acids. The germline V gene encodes CDR1 DFQATT and CDR2 SNEGSKA (reference sequence). Trimming took 6 bases from V and 5 from J; bases not matched to a gene: 5. CDR3 residues: CSAKLAGVETQYF. CDR3 DNA (partial): TGCAGTGCCAAACTAGCGGGGGTGGAGACC.

Regarding this clone: The read terminates 3 residues before the CDR3 end, so the remaining end is supplied by the germline J gene. J is TRBJ1-2 and V is TRBV5-1; D is perhaps TRBD1 (6 bases). Trimming took off 0 bases at V and 4 bases at J, with 10 bases between the two ends. The CDR3 totals 14 residues. Germline loops: CDR1 SGHRS, CDR2 YFSETQ. The CDR3 loop reads CASSLGQASYGYTF. The covered CDR3 bases are TGCGCCAGCAGCTTGGGACAGGCGTCCTATGGC. Filled out from reference TRBV5-1 and TRBJ1-2, the complete variable domain reads KAGVTQTPRYLIKTRGQQVTLSCSPISGHRSVSWYQQTPGQGLQFLFEYFSETQRNKGNFPGRFSGRQFSNSRSEMNVSTLELGDSALYLCASSLGQASYGYTFGSGTRLTVV.